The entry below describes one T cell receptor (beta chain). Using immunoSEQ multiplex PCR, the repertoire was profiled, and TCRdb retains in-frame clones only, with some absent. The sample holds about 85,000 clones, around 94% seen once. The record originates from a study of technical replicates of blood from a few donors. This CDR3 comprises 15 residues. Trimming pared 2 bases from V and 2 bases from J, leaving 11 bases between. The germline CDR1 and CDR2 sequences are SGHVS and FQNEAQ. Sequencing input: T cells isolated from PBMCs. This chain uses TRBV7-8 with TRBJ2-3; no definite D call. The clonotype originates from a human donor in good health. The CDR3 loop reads CASSLIADLTDTQYF. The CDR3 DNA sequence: TGTGCCAGCAGCTTAATAGCAGATCTCACAGATACGCAGTATTTT.